The 29 T cell receptor beta chains reported below all come from one sample, sequenced in a study of shared clonotypes between healthy human individuals. Clones were sequenced by immunoSEQ multiplex PCR, and TCRdb holds only the in-frame ones, with some missing. Here the sample spans roughly 1,500,000 clones, approximately 98% being singletons. Sequenced input: naive CD4+ T cells sorted from blood. Specified subset: CD45RA+ positively selected. The receptor set was obtained from a young man in good health.

Worth noting for this clone: The sample has other DNA sequences that encode this CDR3 too. V and J are TRBV5-4 and TRBJ2-3; D not resolved. The CDR3 is made up of 14 amino acids. CDR1 SGHNT and CDR2 YYREEE come from the germline V gene (reference sequence). V lost 0 bases to trimming and J lost 2 bases, with 7 bases between them. CDR3 in amino acids: CASSLASPTDTQYF. The CDR3 DNA follows: TGTGCCAGCAGCTTGGCCAGCCCCACAGATACGCAGTATTTT.

V gene TRBV25-1 combines with J gene TRBJ2-7, with TRBD1 as a possible D gene (6 bases). Trimming removed 6 bases at V and 10 bases at J, with 13 bases between. CDR1 is MGHDK, CDR2 SYGVNS, per germline. The CDR3 sequence is 11 residues long. Here the CDR3 reads CASSYTQGQYF. The CDR3, as DNA: TGTGCCAGCAGCTACACACAGGGACAGTACTTC.

The J gene is TRBJ2-5, the V gene TRBV4-1; 13 positions match TRBD2. Losses at the gene ends were 4 bases for V and 9 bases for J; bases not matched to a gene: 11. CDR3 length: 16 residues. Germline V lookup: CDR1 MGHRA, CDR2 YSYEKL. CDR3 sequence reads: CASSPQRTSGSNAQYF. The CDR3 DNA reads TGCGCCAGCAGCCCCCAACGGACTAGCGGGAGTAACGCCCAGTACTTC.

The gene calls are TRBV29-1 and TRBJ1-4, with D possibly TRBD1 on 5 matching bases. CDR3 length equals 12 residues. The ends were cut back, 7 bases at V and 8 bases at J, with 14 bases in the middle. Germline V CDR1 and CDR2: SQVTM, ANQGSEA. The CDR3 reads CSGKGGDEKLFF. The CDR3 nucleotides read TGCAGCGGCAAGGGAGGGGACGAAAAACTGTTTTTT.

V usage is TRBV18 and J usage is TRBJ2-5, with 8 bases identical to TRBD1. With V trimmed by 3 bases and J by 5 bases, 8 bases remained unmatched. The CDR3 runs to 15 residues. Germline V CDR1 and CDR2: KGHSH, LQKENI. This CDR3 is CASSPQTQGAETQYF. The DNA of the CDR3 is TGTGCCAGCTCACCGCAAACTCAGGGGGCGGAGACCCAGTACTTC.

Written as DNA, the CDR3 is TGTGCCACCCAGGGGATGTCTAGCAATCAGCCCCAGCATTTT. Its protein is CATQGMSSNQPQHF. The rearrangement joins TRBV19 to TRBJ1-5, with D maybe TRBD1 (6 bases). The CDR3 has 14 residues. V was clipped by 10 bases and J by 0 bases, with 13 bases between them. Germline CDR1 reads LNHDA; CDR2 reads SQIVND (reference sequence).

J is TRBJ2-7 and V is TRBV5-1; TRBD1 aligns across 7 bases. There are 18 residues in the CDR3. The junction had 15 bases not matched to a gene; V was cut back by 2 bases and J by 1 base. Germline loops: CDR1 SGHRS, CDR2 YFSETQ. The DNA of the CDR3 is TGCGCCAGCAGCTTCGATGACAGGGTCCCCTCGCTTTCCTACGAGCAGTACTTC. The encoded protein is CASSFDDRVPSLSYEQYF.

To note about this clone: Distinct nucleotide sequences in the sample also encode this CDR3. The V and J genes are TRBV18 and TRBJ1-5; D is perhaps TRBD1 (5 bases). Germline CDR1 KGHSH, CDR2 LQKENI. The CDR3 extends over 14 amino acids. V was shortened by 3 bases and J by 0 bases, with 6 bases between the two germline ends. For the CDR3, the DNA is TGTGCCAGCTCACCCCAGGGTAGCAATCAGCCCCAGCATTTT. Translating gives CASSPQGSNQPQHF. Full variable domain (outside the CDR3, taken from reference TRBV18 and TRBJ1-5): NAGVMQNPRHLVRRRGQEARLRCSPMKGHSHVYWYRQLPEEGLKFMVYLQKENIIDESGMPKERFSAEFPKEGPSILRIQQVVRGDSAAYFCASSPQGSNQPQHFGDGTRLSIL.

The chain links TRBV11-1 to TRBJ2-1, with D maybe TRBD1 (5 bases). V was shortened by 0 bases and J by 8 bases, with 11 bases between the two germline ends. The CDR3 covers 14 residues. Germline V gene lookup returns CDR1 SGHAT and CDR2 FQDESV (reference sequence). The CDR3 DNA sequence: TGTGCCAGCAGCTTAGCGGGGCAGAGATATGAGCAGTTCTTC. This translates into CASSLAGQRYEQFF.

CDR3 residues: CAWTWTGNTEAFF. For the CDR3, the DNA is TGTGCCTGGACGTGGACGGGGAACACTGAAGCTTTCTTT. The chain recombines TRBV30 with TRBJ1-1; no clear D. Germline CDR1 reads GTSNPN; CDR2 reads SVGIG (reference sequence). Trimming left V 4 bases short and J 1 base short, with 10 bases between. The CDR3 length is 13 residues.

The genes are TRBV11-3 and TRBJ2-5; D may be TRBD1 (7 bases). The germline V gene has CDR1 SGHNT and CDR2 YENEEA. This CDR3 comprises 14 residues. The V and J ends lost 5 bases and 5 bases respectively, with 15 bases between them. As DNA, the CDR3 is TGTGCCAGCAGCCGAAACAGGGGAGGCGAGACCCAGTACTTC. Amino acid sequence: CASSRNRGGETQYF.

This chain uses TRBV5-1 with TRBJ2-7; possibly TRBD2 for D (6 bases). This CDR3 spans 13 amino acids. Per the germline V gene, CDR1 is SGHRS and CDR2 is YFSETQ. Trimming left V 6 bases short and J 2 bases short, with 12 bases between. CDR3 protein: CASTGGGTYEQYF. CDR3 DNA: TGCGCCAGCACAGGTGGCGGGACCTACGAGCAGTACTTC.

The V and J genes are TRBV27 and TRBJ2-3, with a possible D match to TRBD1 (6 bases). V gave up 6 bases and J gave up 2 bases, with 12 bases separating them. Germline V gene sequence: CDR1 MNHEY, CDR2 SMNVEV (reference sequence). There are 14 residues in the CDR3. Here the CDR3 reads CASSVRGYTDTQYF. In nucleotides, the CDR3 is TGTGCCAGCAGCGTCAGGGGATACACAGATACGCAGTATTTT.

This clone was seen a single time. The CDR3 spells CAWSRGGQESKGYTF. The CDR3 region has the DNA TGTGCCTGGAGTCGGGGTGGACAGGAGAGTAAGGGCTACACCTTC. The rearrangement joins TRBV30 to TRBJ1-2, with 7 bases that match TRBD1. CDR3 length: 15 amino acids. The J segment lost 8 bases and the V segment lost 2 bases, leaving 14 bases of the junction unmatched. CDR1 GTSNPN and CDR2 SVGIG come from the germline V gene (reference sequence).

Details on this clone: Other DNA sequences in this sample translate to the same CDR3. The rearrangement uses TRBV11-2 and TRBJ2-3; D ambiguous. This CDR3 comprises 13 residues. Germline CDR1 and CDR2: SGHAT and FQNNGV. V dropped 4 bases and J dropped 4 bases, with 9 bases sitting between them. CDR3 region: CASSSRLADTQYF. In DNA form, the CDR3 reads TGTGCCAGCAGCTCGAGACTTGCAGATACGCAGTATTTT.

The J gene is TRBJ1-4, the V gene TRBV6-1; TRBD1 matches 8 bases. Germline trimming cut 2 bases from V and 8 bases from J; bases unmatched to any gene: 10. The germline V gene encodes CDR1 MNHNS and CDR2 SASEGT. The CDR3 runs 16 residues. CDR3 region: CASSEQGALPYEKLFF. CDR3 sequence (DNA): TGTGCCAGCAGTGAACAGGGGGCGCTTCCCTACGAAAAACTGTTTTTT.

The V gene is TRBV7-9, the J gene TRBJ2-1; TRBD2 agrees at 7 bases. J gave up 9 bases and V 4 bases, and 15 bases lay outside the gene matches. There are 16 residues in the CDR3. Germline V gives CDR1 SEHNR, CDR2 FQNEAQ (reference sequence). The CDR3 sequence: CASSYWVGGSLIEQFF. The CDR3 DNA sequence: TGTGCCAGCAGCTATTGGGTGGGCGGGAGTTTGATTGAGCAGTTCTTC. Looking up the rest from reference TRBV7-9 and TRBJ2-1 gives the full variable domain: DTGVSQNPRHKITKRGQNVTFRCDPISEHNRLYWYRQTLGQGPEFLTYFQNEAQLEKSRLLSDRFSAERPKGSFSTLEIQRTEQGDSAMYLCASSYWVGGSLIEQFFGPGTRLTVL.

The sample holds one count of this clone. The chain employs TRBV11-2 and TRBJ2-1; TRBD2 matches 10 bases. The CDR3 spans 15 residues. The V and J ends lost 5 bases and 1 base, in that order; junction bases with no gene match: 2. Per germline, CDR1 SGHAT and CDR2 FQNNGV. The CDR3 is CASSQLAGSYNEQFF. CDR3 coding DNA: TGTGCCAGCAGCCAACTAGCGGGATCCTACAATGAGCAGTTCTTC.

CDR3 bases: TGTGCCAGCAGTCGTACTAGCAGGCCGACCTCGGGGCAGTACTTC. This gives the protein CASSRTSRPTSGQYF. The V and J genes are TRBV2 and TRBJ2-7; possible D gene TRBD2, 6 bases. Trimming cost V 5 bases and J 9 bases, with 23 bases left between them. There are 15 residues in the CDR3. CDR1 and CDR2 from the germline V gene are SNHLY and FYNNEI.

V gene TRBV7-2 combines with J gene TRBJ2-1; unclear D gene. Germline values: CDR1 SGHTA, CDR2 FQGNSA. V was pared by 1 base and J by 7 bases, with 8 bases between. CDR3 length: 13 residues. The CDR3 spells CASSLVQANEQFF. The DNA of the CDR3 is TGTGCCAGCAGCTTAGTGCAGGCGAATGAGCAGTTCTTC.

The V call is TRBV19, the J call TRBJ2-6; tentative D call: TRBD2 (6 bases). Germline values: CDR1 LNHDA, CDR2 SQIVND (reference sequence). The CDR3 is made up of 19 amino acids. V shed 4 bases and J shed 0 bases, with 19 bases lying between them. The CDR3 region is CASSTPWSSGFSGANVLTF. The DNA of the CDR3 is TGTGCCAGTAGTACCCCTTGGTCCAGCGGGTTCTCTGGGGCCAACGTCCTGACTTTC.

The chain uses TRBV27 and TRBJ2-4; TRBD1 matches at 8 bases. J gave up 8 bases and V 6 bases, and 9 bases lay outside the gene matches. The CDR3 has 14 residues. CDR1 and CDR2 from the germline V gene are MNHEY and SMNVEV (reference sequence). The CDR3 loop is CASRPGGPPYIQYF. In nucleotides, the CDR3 is TGTGCCAGCAGGCCAGGGGGCCCCCCCTACATTCAGTACTTC.

This clone appeared a single time. The rearrangement links TRBV10-3 to TRBJ1-1; no firm D call. The V end lost 0 bases, the J end lost 6 bases, and 17 bases lay between the germline ends. CDR3 size: 16 residues. From germline, CDR1 is ENHRY and CDR2 SYGVKD. The CDR3 DNA reads as TGTGCCATCAGTGAGTCGATCTTCACCCTAGGCGCTGAAGCTTTCTTT. Translation: CAISESIFTLGAEAFF.

In this sample, this clone turned up once. The V call is TRBV25-1, the J call TRBJ2-7; weak D call: TRBD2 (6 bases). The CDR3 totals 12 residues. Deletions cut 1 base from V and 8 bases from J, with 9 bases between. Germline V gene lookup returns CDR1 MGHDK and CDR2 SYGVNS. CDR3 sequence reads: CASSESGGKQYF. The CDR3 bases are TGTGCCAGCAGTGAATCTGGCGGGAAGCAGTACTTC.

V is TRBV25-1 and J is TRBJ2-1, with D uncertain. The CDR3 has 13 amino acids. Trimming cost V 3 bases and J 8 bases, with 11 bases left between them. Germline lookup yields CDR1 MGHDK and CDR2 SYGVNS. CDR3 residues: CASSDLGTDEQFF. In DNA form, the CDR3 reads TGTGCCAGCAGTGACCTAGGCACCGATGAGCAGTTCTTC.

The chain combines TRBV7-8 with TRBJ2-7; 10 bases align to TRBD2. The germline V gene has CDR1 SGHVS and CDR2 FQNEAQ. The ends lost 5 bases at V and 3 bases at J; junction bases unmatched: 4. CDR3 size: 14 residues. The CDR3 reads CASSRTSGVYEQYF. The CDR3 region has the DNA TGTGCCAGCAGCCGAACTAGCGGGGTCTACGAGCAGTACTTC. The complete variable domain, with remaining parts taken from reference TRBV7-8 and TRBJ2-7, reads GAGVSQSPRYKVAKRGQDVALRCDPISGHVSLFWYQQALGQGPEFLTYFQNEAQLDKSGLPSDRFFAERPEGSVSTLKIQRTQQEDSAVYLCASSRTSGVYEQYFGPGTRLTVT.

This chain uses TRBV7-3 with TRBJ2-1; TRBD2 aligns across 13 bases. V lost 5 bases to trimming and J lost 4 bases; unmatched junction nucleotides: 8. The CDR3 runs to 17 residues. Per the germline V gene, CDR1 is SGHTA and CDR2 is FQGTGA. CDR3 amino acids: CASSARTSGSMYNEQFF. CDR3 sequence (DNA): TGTGCCAGCAGCGCCCGGACTAGCGGGAGTATGTACAATGAGCAGTTCTTC. Full variable domain (remainder filled in from reference TRBV7-3 and TRBJ2-1): GAGVSQTPSNKVTEKGKYVELRCDPISGHTALYWYRQSLGQGPEFLIYFQGTGAADDSGLPNDRFFAVRPEGSVSTLKIQRTERGDSAVYLCASSARTSGSMYNEQFFGPGTRLTVL.

Here the CDR3 reads CASSLTVQGLPGNTIYF. The CDR3 DNA reads TGCGCCAGCAGCTTGACTGTACAGGGGCTGCCTGGAAACACCATATATTTT. This sequence joins TRBV5-1 and TRBJ1-3, with 7 bases matching TRBD1. Germline assignment: CDR1 SGHRS and CDR2 YFSETQ. V lost 1 base and J lost 2; bases outside the gene matches: 9. This CDR3 has 17 residues. Looking up the rest from reference TRBV5-1 and TRBJ1-3 gives the full variable domain: KAGVTQTPRYLIKTRGQQVTLSCSPISGHRSVSWYQQTPGQGLQFLFEYFSETQRNKGNFPGRFSGRQFSNSRSEMNVSTLELGDSALYLCASSLTVQGLPGNTIYFGEGSWLTVV.

This clone was recorded once. The V and J genes are TRBV29-1 and TRBJ2-1; 8 bases are a match to TRBD1. The junction had 15 bases not matched to a gene; V was cut back by 7 bases and J by 7 bases. Germline values: CDR1 SQVTM, CDR2 ANQGSEA. This CDR3 has 15 residues. CDR3 DNA sequence: TGCAGCGCCCTAAACCCGGGACAGGACAGGAATGAGCAGTTCTTC. It encodes CSALNPGQDRNEQFF.